This T cell receptor beta chain was captured in a study of OX40 agonist ivuxolimab in advanced cancers. Study-level points and caveats: Dosing at 0.1 to 3.0 mg/kg was accompanied by clonal expansion of CD4+ and CD8+ blood T cells by week 6. Some patients who did not respond also had low normalized T-cell clonal expansion.

A note on this clone: The target antigen is unknown.

The CDR3 is made up of 12 amino acids. The V gene lost 5 bases and the J gene lost 3 bases, with 5 bases spanning the gap. Germline-derived CDR1 and CDR2 are SGHRS and YFSETQ. Profiling relied on immunoSEQ multiplex PCR, and the TCRdb table lists in-frame clones only, not all of them. Of approximately 65,000 clones in the sample, around 89% were seen once. The source was CD4+ or CD8+ T cells sorted from blood, collected in a trial of the OX40 agonist ivuxolimab. The J gene is TRBJ2-2, the V gene TRBV5-1; no clear D. The sequence derives from an adult with an advanced solid tumor such as melanoma, head and neck, liver or kidney cancer. Here the CDR3 reads CASRFDTGELFF. Here the CDR3 DNA reads TGCGCCAGCAGGTTCGACACCGGGGAGCTGTTTTTT. Based on the CDR3 plus reference TRBV5-1 and TRBJ2-2, the full variable domain is KAGVTQTPRYLIKTRGQQVTLSCSPISGHRSVSWYQQTPGQGLQFLFEYFSETQRNKGNFPGRFSGRQFSNSRSEMNVSTLELGDSALYLCASRFDTGELFFGEGSRLTVL.